This TCR beta chain is from a study of blood T cell repertoires in COVID-19 (dated by TCRdb to the early 2020s). Study-level background: The collaborator samples originated in the United States, Italy and Spain and spanned the acute and convalescent phases of COVID-19. HLA class I and class II types, where available, came from metadata supplied by the sample provider rather than from assay-based typing. Samples were obtained from the ongoing ImmuneRACE study (first 160 participants) and from 1,200 or so subjects provided by 6 global collaborators. The dataset comprised deeply sampled blood TCRbeta repertoires from subjects exposed to, actively infected with, or recovered from COVID-19. The repertoires were released in a freely available public database meant as a resource for research on the immune response to SARS-CoV-2. Sample metadata almost always included a de-identified subject ID, COVID-19 status, age in years and sex. The material from the prospective study consisted of cDNA or gDNA derived from T cells, B-cell-depleted T cells, or PBMCs. General findings and caveats noted by the study authors: Clinical and demographic metadata were provided uncurated, with the amount varying by source and participant.

In the prospective study, participants were about 18 to 95 years old, resided in around 25 geographic areas of the United States, and were enrolled through a virtual design. In the prospective study, cohorts were assigned on the basis of participant-reported clinical history obtained from a screening survey and a study questionnaire. Exposed participants were defined as having been in contact with someone with a PCR-confirmed or clinician-diagnosed COVID-19 case within 2 weeks of study entry. Mobile phlebotomists in the prospective study collected whole blood, serum and a nasopharyngeal or oropharyngeal swab from every participant. Participants in the prospective study had the option to provide additional blood draws and questionnaires over a roughly 2-month period. Before DNA extraction, prospective study blood samples were shipped either frozen or at room temperature. V was cut back by 7 bases and J by 4 bases, leaving a gap of 15 bases between them. The CDR3 runs 14 residues from the cysteine to the phenylalanine. CDR3 DNA is the only sequence kept; it has 42 bases, read in frame from the first base. The germline V gene sets CDR1 to SGHRS and CDR2 to YFSETQ.

Turning to this clone: Its antigen is unknown. Within one base of it there is no much larger clone, and no base qualities were kept.

TCRbeta CDR3 regions were amplified from genomic DNA using the immunoSEQ Assay, a bias-controlled multiplex PCR. The study's own analysis went as follows. Within the assay, amplification of reference gene primers was used to estimate how many nucleated cells each sample contained. Sequence reads were collapsed and filtered to measure the absolute abundance of every unique TCRbeta CDR3 rearrangement. For each sample, productive Simpson clonality was calculated as the square root of Simpson's diversity index over productive rearrangements. The clones in this table, taken by TCRdb from immuneACCESS, are in-frame only. Not every clone is retained; where verified, under half of the shortfall comes from an unresolved V gene, and the cause of the rest is unknown. V and J calls and clone size are given by that table; D and trimming were obtained from the DNA. The sample table contains over 200,000 clones; only one count was recorded for over 80% of them. The ten biggest clones cover 3% to 4% of the sample.

The chain couples TRBV5-1 to TRBJ1-3; TRBD1 could be the D gene, as 6 bases match. Material: PBMCs or T cells enriched from blood (not recorded which). This TCR derives from a woman in her twenties or thirties who had been exposed to COVID-19. The DNA reads as follows: TGCGCCAGCGCGTCGACAGGTTCAGGAAACACCATATATTTT. The encoded protein is CASASTGSGNTIYF.